A single sample gave rise to the 26 T cell receptor beta chains below, sequenced in a study of vaccination effects on CD4 cells after COVID-19. These receptors' antigens are unknown. Sequencing was performed with immunoSEQ multiplex PCR; in TCRdb, only in-frame clones are kept and a portion is missing. The sample holds approximately 74,000 clones, approximately 75% seen once. Within the ViraFEST assay, antigen-specific CD4+ T cells underwent expansion with viral peptide pools prior to sequencing. Cells that had been cultured for about 10 days were the source of isolated CD4+ T cells. The study found no prior SARS-CoV-2 infection in the vaccine recipients, who tested negative for nucleocapsid antibodies. Sequencing used CD4+ T cells from PBMCs cultured with HCoV-NL63 spike peptides, obtained before COVID-19 vaccination. These receptors were collected from a human donor who received a COVID-19 vaccine.

The gene calls are TRBV3-1 (or the pseudogene TRBV3-2) and TRBJ2-2, with TRBD1 matching 7 bases. The V gene end was trimmed by 4 bases and the J gene end by 4 bases; junction bases not matched to a gene: 6. Germline assignment: CDR1 LGHDT and CDR2 YNNKEL (reference sequence). This CDR3 spans 15 amino acids. The CDR3 sequence is CASSLTGVSTGELFF. The CDR3, as DNA: TGTGCCAGCAGCCTAACAGGGGTTAGCACCGGGGAGCTGTTTTTT.

This rearrangement joins TRBV10-1 to TRBJ2-3; TRBD1 matches at 11 bases. V dropped 5 bases and J dropped 2; count of bases not matched to a gene: 3. The CDR3 has 15 amino acids. CDR1 and CDR2 (germline): WNHNN, SYGVQD (reference sequence). The CDR3 DNA sequence: TGCGCCAGCAGTATGGACAGGGGGCACACAGATACGCAGTATTTT. It codes for CASSMDRGHTDTQYF.

This chain links TRBV7-2 with TRBJ1-2; TRBD1 matches 7 bases. With 1 base clipped from V and 4 bases from J, the junction kept 6 bases outside the gene matches. The CDR3 covers 15 residues. From germline, CDR1 is SGHTA and CDR2 FQGNSA. In DNA, the CDR3 is TGTGCCAGCAGCTTAGAAGGGTCAGGGGGCTATGGCTACACCTTC. Translating it yields CASSLEGSGGYGYTF.

The rearrangement uses TRBV11-2 and TRBJ2-1; the D gene is possibly TRBD1 (6 bases). The CDR3 runs to 15 residues. Trimming removed 4 bases from V and 1 base from J, with 11 bases in between. Looked up from germline, CDR1 is SGHAT and CDR2 is FQNNGV. The CDR3 is CASSSTGLSYNEQFF. The CDR3 DNA follows: TGTGCCAGCAGCTCTACAGGGTTGTCCTACAATGAGCAGTTCTTC.

In this sample, this clone turned up once. The V call is TRBV6-2 or TRBV6-3, the J call TRBJ2-7, with D possibly being TRBD1 or TRBD2 (5 bases each). V gave up 2 bases and J gave up 2 bases, with 10 bases separating them. Per the germline V gene, CDR1 is MNHEY and CDR2 is SVGEGT. The CDR3 spans 14 residues. CDR3 in amino acids: CASSYRDGTYEQYV. CDR3 nucleotide sequence: TGTGCCAGCAGTTACCGGGACGGTACCTACGAGCAGTACGTC.

This clone has more than one count but fewer than ten. V and J are TRBV10-1 and TRBJ2-7, with D uncertain. Germline CDR1 WNHNN, CDR2 SYGVQD (reference sequence). This CDR3 region has 14 residues. V was pared by 7 bases and J by 1 base, with 14 bases between. The CDR3 DNA reads TGCGCCAGCAATTCCAGTGAGGTATCCTACGAGCAGTACGTC. Translated, it gives CASNSSEVSYEQYV.

This chain links TRBV9 with TRBJ2-3; TRBD2 might be the D (6 bases). The V end lost 0 bases, the J end lost 2 bases, and 7 bases lay between the germline ends. This CDR3 is 14 amino acids long. CDR1 SGDLS and CDR2 YYNGEE come from the germline V gene. The CDR3 loop is CASSVGLVTDTQYF. DNA of the CDR3: TGTGCCAGCAGCGTAGGACTAGTCACAGATACGCAGTATTTT.

The V gene is TRBV5-1, the J gene TRBJ1-2; 7 bases fit TRBD1. CDR3 size: 15 residues. In germline, CDR1 is SGHRS, CDR2 YFSETQ. Unmatched junction bases numbered 7, after V lost 1 base and J lost 4 bases. This CDR3 is CASSLRATGSYGYTF. The CDR3 nucleotides are TGCGCCAGCAGCTTGAGGGCGACAGGGAGCTATGGCTACACCTTC.

This chain joins TRBV5-1 and TRBJ2-1; D uncertain. The germline gives CDR1 SGHRS, CDR2 YFSETQ. V was pared by 1 base and J by 9 bases, with 11 bases between. The CDR3 totals 13 residues. CDR3 DNA sequence: TGCGCCAGCAGCTTGAGTCCTGATGCTGAGCAGTTCTTC. This gives the protein CASSLSPDAEQFF. Supplemented by reference TRBV5-1 and TRBJ2-1, the full variable domain reads KAGVTQTPRYLIKTRGQQVTLSCSPISGHRSVSWYQQTPGQGLQFLFEYFSETQRNKGNFPGRFSGRQFSNSRSEMNVSTLELGDSALYLCASSLSPDAEQFFGPGTRLTVL.

The V call is TRBV3-1 (or the pseudogene TRBV3-2), the J call TRBJ2-5; D uncertain. The CDR3 has 12 amino acids. Germline CDR1 reads LGHDT; CDR2 reads YNNKEL (reference sequence). V was trimmed by 6 bases and J by 5 bases, leaving 10 bases between them. CDR3 nucleotides: TGTGCCAGCAGTCGAACTATGGAGACCCAGTACTTC. Protein: CASSRTMETQYF.

This chain links TRBV30 with TRBJ1-6; 7 nucleotides align to TRBD1. This CDR3 has 15 amino acids. Germline CDR1 is GTSNPN and CDR2 is SVGIG (reference sequence). V lost 4 bases and J lost 11; bases outside the gene matches: 14. The CDR3 protein is CAWTTRGRLNAPLHF. The DNA of the CDR3 is TGTGCCTGGACAACCAGGGGGAGATTAAACGCACCCCTCCACTTT.

V and J are TRBV7-9 and TRBJ2-2; tentatively, D is TRBD1 or TRBD2 (5 bases each). Germline lookup yields CDR1 SEHNR and CDR2 FQNEAQ (reference sequence). V lost 6 bases and J 4 bases, leaving 9 bases between the germline ends. The CDR3 spans 13 residues. As DNA, the CDR3 is TGTGCCAGCAGACGGGGCGGCACCGGGGAGCTGTTTTTT. This gives the protein CASRRGGTGELFF.

The V call is TRBV19, the J call TRBJ1-5, with a tentative D call TRBD1 (5 bases). With 2 bases removed from V and 4 bases from J, the gap between germline ends came to 9 bases. The CDR3 extends over 14 amino acids. CDR1 is LNHDA, CDR2 SQIVND, per germline (reference sequence). This CDR3 reads CASSITTANQPQHF. CDR3 DNA sequence: TGTGCCAGTAGTATAACGACAGCTAATCAGCCCCAGCATTTT.

Here the CDR3 DNA reads TGCGCCAGCAGCCGGGGGCGGCTTGTGGCTACTAACTATGGCTACACCTTC. Translating it yields CASSRGRLVATNYGYTF. The chain links TRBV4-1 to TRBJ1-2, with D perhaps TRBD1 (6 bases). The CDR3 covers 17 residues. CDR1 is MGHRA and CDR2 is YSYEKL in the germline V gene. Trimming took 4 bases from V and 0 from J, leaving 18 bases between them.

The J gene is TRBJ1-5, the V gene TRBV7-2; tentatively, D is TRBD1 (5 bases). The CDR3 runs 16 residues. Germline lookup yields CDR1 SGHTA and CDR2 FQGNSA. Trimming removed 5 bases at V and 0 bases at J, with 14 bases between. This chain's CDR3 is CASSLRGRISNQPQHF. In DNA, the CDR3 is TGTGCCAGCAGCCTACGGGGACGGATTAGCAATCAGCCCCAGCATTTT. Together with reference TRBV7-2 and TRBJ1-5, the CDR3 gives the full variable domain: GAGVSQSPSNKVTEKGKDVELRCDPISGHTALYWYRQSLGQGLEFLIYFQGNSAPDKSGLPSDRFSAERTGGSVSTLTIQRTQQEDSAVYLCASSLRGRISNQPQHFGDGTRLSIL.

The rearrangement joins TRBV30 to TRBJ2-5; no clear D. This CDR3 has 11 residues. Germline V gives CDR1 GTSNPN, CDR2 SVGIG (reference sequence). V was pared by 2 bases and J by 3 bases, with 4 bases between. The CDR3 protein is CAWSIEETQYF. The DNA of the CDR3 is TGTGCCTGGAGTATAGAAGAGACCCAGTACTTC.

This clone was counted only a few times. The genes are TRBV5-1 and TRBJ1-6; unclear D gene. In germline, CDR1 is SGHRS, CDR2 YFSETQ. V lost 0 bases, J lost 6 bases, and 10 bases lay in between. The CDR3 is made up of 15 amino acids. This CDR3 is CASSLEWGINSPLHF. CDR3 in DNA: TGCGCCAGCAGCTTGGAATGGGGAATTAATTCACCCCTCCACTTT.

This clone was counted between two and nine times. This sequence joins TRBV27 and TRBJ1-5; TRBD1 matches 7 bases. The germline V gene encodes CDR1 MNHEY and CDR2 SMNVEV (reference sequence). With V trimmed by 5 bases and J by 1 base, 2 bases remained unmatched. The CDR3 runs to 14 residues. This CDR3 is CASSPGGSNQPQHF. The CDR3 DNA reads as TGTGCCAGCAGTCCAGGGGGGAGCAATCAGCCCCAGCATTTT.

The CDR3 DNA reads TGCAGCGTGATAGACACAAACTATGGCTACACCTTC. Its protein is CSVIDTNYGYTF. The genes are TRBV29-1 and TRBJ1-2; D remains ambiguous. The germline gives CDR1 SQVTM, CDR2 ANQGSEA. The V and J ends lost 6 bases and 2 bases respectively, with 10 bases between them. CDR3 length: 12 residues.

This sequence joins TRBV4-3 and TRBJ1-2, with a weak D call TRBD1 (5 bases). Per the germline V gene, CDR1 is LGHNA and CDR2 is YSLEER. V shed 3 bases and J shed 7 bases, with 12 bases lying between them. CDR3 length: 13 amino acids. CDR3 nucleotide sequence: TGCGCCAGCAGCCAGGGGCCGCAATTTGGCTACACCTTC. Translation gives CASSQGPQFGYTF.

The chain couples TRBV30 to TRBJ1-2; no firm D call. V was shortened by 0 bases and J by 2 bases, with 7 bases between the two germline ends. CDR3 size: 13 residues. Germline CDR1 reads GTSNPN; CDR2 reads SVGIG (reference sequence). The CDR3 sequence: CAWSVVPNYGYTF. Written as DNA, the CDR3 is TGTGCCTGGAGTGTAGTACCGAACTATGGCTACACCTTC.

The chain carries TRBV5-6 and TRBJ1-1; no reliable D call. The V end lost 4 bases, the J end lost 0 bases, and 7 bases lay between the germline ends. The CDR3 has 13 amino acids. Germline V gives CDR1 SGHDT, CDR2 YYEEEE. The DNA of the CDR3 is TGTGCCAGCAGCGTAGCGTTGAACACTGAAGCTTTCTTT. It codes for CASSVALNTEAFF.

The chain is built from TRBV5-1 and TRBJ2-7; D is unclear. V was clipped by 0 bases and J by 2 bases, with 9 bases between them. Germline V gene lookup returns CDR1 SGHRS and CDR2 YFSETQ. The CDR3 sequence is 14 residues long. The CDR3 region is CASSLGAETYEQYV. In nucleotides, the CDR3 is TGCGCCAGCAGCTTGGGCGCAGAGACCTACGAGCAGTACGTC.

J is TRBJ2-7 and V is TRBV18; 7 nucleotides align to TRBD1. The germline CDR1 and CDR2 sequences are KGHSH and LQKENI. The CDR3 sequence is 14 residues long. Germline trimming cut 3 bases from V and 6 bases from J; bases unmatched to any gene: 8. The CDR3 spells CASSPDRVSGEQYV. The DNA of the CDR3 is TGTGCCAGCTCACCCGACAGGGTGTCAGGCGAGCAGTACGTC.

The chain joins TRBV18 to TRBJ2-5, with a possible D match to TRBD2 (5 bases). The germline gives CDR1 KGHSH, CDR2 LQKENI. V lost 5 bases, J lost 3 bases, and 10 bases lay in between. There are 13 residues in the CDR3. CDR3 in amino acids: CASSRGKKETQYF. DNA for the CDR3: TGTGCCAGCTCAAGAGGGAAAAAAGAGACCCAGTACTTC.

This clone was detected a few times. The chain carries TRBV4-1 and TRBJ1-5; D not certain. CDR3 size: 16 residues. V was cut by 0 bases and J by 2 bases, with 11 bases left in between. The germline CDR1 and CDR2 sequences are MGHRA and YSYEKL. The CDR3 DNA follows: TGCGCCAGCAGCCAAGATCTTGGATCTGGCAATCAGCCCCAGCATTTT. Translation gives CASSQDLGSGNQPQHF.